The 14 T cell receptor beta chains given below trace back to one sample, sequenced in a study of blood T cell repertoires in COVID-19. The method was immunoSEQ multiplex PCR; TCRdb's version includes in-frame clones alone and lacks a portion of them. The sample shows under 200,000 clones, roughly 87% of them seen only once. Sequencing was carried out using PBMCs or T cells enriched from blood (not recorded which). The receptors come from a woman in her fifties or sixties who had recovered from COVID-19.

This rearrangement joins TRBV27 to TRBJ1-2, with TRBD1 matching 8 bases. V lost 6 bases, J lost 4 bases, and 7 bases stayed unmatched. Germline V lookup: CDR1 MNHEY, CDR2 SMNVEV (reference sequence). The CDR3 runs to 14 residues. The CDR3 DNA follows: TGTGCCAGCAGAATACAGGGGGGGAGCTATGGCTACACCTTC. It codes for CASRIQGGSYGYTF.

The chain has TRBV28 and TRBJ2-7; a possible D gene is TRBD2 (6 bases). The V end was cut by 3 bases, the J end by 2 bases, with 14 bases between. This CDR3 comprises 15 residues. Germline assignment: CDR1 MDHEN and CDR2 SYDVKM. The CDR3 loop is CASSFFRDSAYEQYF. The CDR3 DNA is TGTGCCAGCAGTTTTTTCCGGGACTCAGCCTACGAGCAGTACTTC.

The V gene is TRBV24-1, the J gene TRBJ2-1, with 8 bases fitting TRBD1. The CDR3 contains 13 residues. V shed 3 bases, J shed 7 bases, and the junction held 1 base outside the gene matches. Germline CDR1 KGHDR, CDR2 SFDVKD. This CDR3 is CATSDQGANEQFF. The CDR3 DNA sequence: TGTGCCACCAGTGATCAGGGGGCAAATGAGCAGTTCTTC.

The chain recombines TRBV5-4 with TRBJ2-1, with TRBD2 as a possible D gene (6 bases). Germline V gene lookup returns CDR1 SGHNT and CDR2 YYREEE (reference sequence). This CDR3 spans 17 amino acids. V lost 3 bases, J lost 0 bases, and 16 bases lay in between. The CDR3 sequence: CASSWGSGGSSYNEQFF. Here the CDR3 DNA reads TGTGCCAGCAGCTGGGGTAGCGGAGGGAGCTCCTACAATGAGCAGTTCTTC.

The chain recombines TRBV5-6 with TRBJ2-7; possible D gene TRBD2, 5 bases. Germline CDR1 is SGHDT and CDR2 is YYEEEE. The CDR3 loop spans 14 amino acids. Trimming cost V 1 base and J 6 bases, with 14 bases left between them. The CDR3 loop is CASSLIGGLSEQYF. CDR3 sequence (DNA): TGTGCCAGCAGCTTGATAGGAGGCCTTTCCGAGCAGTACTTC.

The CDR3: CASSPPAQLYGYTF. In DNA form, the CDR3 reads TGTGCCAGCTCACCACCAGCACAGCTCTATGGCTACACCTTC. The chain uses TRBV18 and TRBJ1-2; D uncertain. This CDR3 spans 14 amino acids. Trimming pared 0 bases from V and 4 bases from J, leaving 9 bases between. Germline CDR1 reads KGHSH; CDR2 reads LQKENI.

The gene calls are TRBV27 and TRBJ2-3, with a possible D match to TRBD1 (5 bases). The germline gives CDR1 MNHEY, CDR2 SMNVEV (reference sequence). The V and J ends lost 5 bases and 3 bases respectively, with 6 bases between them. The CDR3 consists of 12 residues. CDR3 DNA: TGTGCCAGCAGTGACAGAACAGATACGCAGTATTTT. It translates to CASSDRTDTQYF.

The chain links TRBV6-5 to TRBJ1-2; 11 bases align to TRBD1. Unmatched junction bases numbered 3, after V lost 5 bases and J lost 4 bases. Germline V gene data show CDR1 as MNHEY and CDR2 as SVGAGI. The CDR3 contains 14 residues. CDR3 in amino acids: CASSPGTGGYGYTF. The CDR3 DNA is TGTGCCAGCAGTCCCGGGACAGGGGGCTATGGCTACACCTTC.

This clone was counted only a few times. The rearrangement joins TRBV7-9 to TRBJ1-1; 9 nucleotides agree with TRBD1. Germline V gives CDR1 SEHNR, CDR2 FQNEAQ (reference sequence). The CDR3 loop spans 17 amino acids. After removal of 1 base from V and 7 bases from J, the junction contained 13 bases not matched to a gene. The CDR3 reads CASSLVQGAIIRREAFF. The DNA for the CDR3 is TGTGCCAGCAGCTTAGTACAGGGGGCGATTATACGCCGTGAAGCTTTCTTT.

The rearrangement links TRBV5-6 to TRBJ2-5, with TRBD2 matching 9 bases. Trimming at V came to 0 bases and at J to 5 bases, leaving 5 bases not matched to a gene. The CDR3 sequence is 15 residues long. The germline V gene encodes CDR1 SGHDT and CDR2 YYEEEE. This CDR3 reads CASSLELAGYETQYF. The CDR3 nucleotides are TGTGCCAGCAGCTTGGAGCTAGCGGGATACGAGACCCAGTACTTC.

The J gene is TRBJ1-2, the V gene TRBV29-1, with a possible D match to TRBD1 (5 bases). The germline CDR1 and CDR2 sequences are SQVTM and ANQGSEA. Trimming shortened V by 6 bases and J by 4 bases, and 12 bases separated the two germline ends. CDR3 length: 12 residues. The CDR3 is CSVEKGAYGYTF. The CDR3 DNA sequence: TGCAGCGTCGAGAAAGGGGCCTATGGCTACACCTTC.

This clone was counted a single time. The chain joins TRBV27 to TRBJ2-3; D is perhaps TRBD1 (5 bases). V lost 5 bases and J 6 bases, leaving 15 bases between the germline ends. Germline CDR1 MNHEY, CDR2 SMNVEV (reference sequence). The CDR3 consists of 14 residues. The CDR3 DNA sequence: TGTGCCAGCAGTCCTGGGGCGGTGCTGGATACGCAGTATTTT. It yields the protein CASSPGAVLDTQYF.

The chain employs TRBV4-1 and TRBJ2-7; 8 positions agree with TRBD1. The CDR3 consists of 15 residues. Germline lookup yields CDR1 MGHRA and CDR2 YSYEKL. V lost 4 bases to trimming and J lost 2 bases; unmatched junction nucleotides: 7. The CDR3 loop is CASSLTGGKTYEQYF. As DNA, the CDR3 is TGCGCCAGCAGCCTCACAGGGGGGAAGACCTACGAGCAGTACTTC.

The rearrangement links TRBV18 to TRBJ1-1, with 9 bases lining up with TRBD1. This CDR3 has 16 residues. J gave up 1 base and V 3 bases, and 6 bases lay outside the gene matches. Germline values: CDR1 KGHSH, CDR2 LQKENI. The CDR3 reads CASSPGQGWGNTEAFF. DNA of the CDR3: TGTGCCAGCTCACCCGGACAGGGGTGGGGGAACACTGAAGCTTTCTTT.